This TCR beta chain originates from a study of radiation and T cells in renal cell carcinoma. Treatment indicated: treatment-naive control, cytoreductive nephrectomy. Control samples are tumors resected by cytoreductive nephrectomy without prior radiation. The patient's renal cell carcinoma had clear cell pathology. Repertoires were generated with immunoSEQ multiplex PCR, while TCRdb's copy carries only in-frame clones and drops some. The sample lists 25,000 or so clones; around half were seen once. A word on this clone: The target antigen is unknown.

Study-level findings and limits: Sampling covered only roughly 1 g of each tumor. Compared with controls, irradiated tumors had more, larger dominant CDR3 motifs.

The sample here was tumor tissue, taken from a patient whose treatment was nephrectomy without radiotherapy. The clonotype was recovered from a human donor with renal cell carcinoma.

The CDR3 sequence: CSVERGTYSSYNEQFF. The CDR3 DNA is TGCAGCGTTGAACGCGGGACCTACAGCTCCTACAATGAGCAGTTCTTC. The V call is TRBV29-1, the J call TRBJ2-1, with D possibly TRBD2 on 6 matching bases. V lost 2 bases to trimming and J lost 0 bases, with 14 bases between them. Per germline, CDR1 SQVTM and CDR2 ANQGSEA. The CDR3 totals 16 residues.